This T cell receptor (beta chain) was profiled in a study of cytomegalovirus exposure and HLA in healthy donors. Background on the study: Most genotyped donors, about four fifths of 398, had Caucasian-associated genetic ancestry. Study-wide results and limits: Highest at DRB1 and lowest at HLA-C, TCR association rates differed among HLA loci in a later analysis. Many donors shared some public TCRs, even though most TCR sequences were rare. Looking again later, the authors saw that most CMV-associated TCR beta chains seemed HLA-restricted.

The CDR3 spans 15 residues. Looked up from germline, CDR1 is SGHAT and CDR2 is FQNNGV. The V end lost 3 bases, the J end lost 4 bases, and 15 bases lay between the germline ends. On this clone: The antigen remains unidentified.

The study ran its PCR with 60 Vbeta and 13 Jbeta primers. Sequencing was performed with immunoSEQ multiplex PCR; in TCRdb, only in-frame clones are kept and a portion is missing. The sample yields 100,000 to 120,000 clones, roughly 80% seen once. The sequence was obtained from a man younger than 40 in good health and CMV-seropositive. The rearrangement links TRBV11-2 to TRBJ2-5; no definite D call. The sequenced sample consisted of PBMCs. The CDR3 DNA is TGTGCCAGCAGCTTTAGCCCGGGTGGTGGAGAGACCCAGTACTTC. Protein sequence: CASSFSPGGGETQYF.